This TCR beta chain came from a study of CXCR3-negative and CXCR3-positive naive CD8 T cells. At the level of the study: Sequencing brought in 130 million or so TRB reads altogether, and each library got about 1.5 +/- 0.3 million. Study-wide points: Sequencing showed both naive subsets with comparably high diversity, and memory CD8+ cells much lower. Upon cryopreservation, CXCR3 expression partially decreased, and most assays used fresh PBMCs.

Researchers prepared the TRB cDNA libraries using 5' RACE with UMI labels. TCRdb reprocessed the 5' RACE reads, with one entry per CDR3 protein and no DNA. Across tens of thousands of distinct CDR3 sequences, the top ten clones capture roughly a quarter of the sample. Regarding this clonotype: The antigen is undetermined.

Every subset of CD8+ T cells was sorted in triplicate at 250,000 to 350,000 cells each. The sample was memory CD8+ T cells from blood. The clonotype comes from a human donor in good health. Some clones in this sample may be carry-over from other donors' samples.

The chain's CDR3 is CASSQGAGYSNQPQHF. This chain joins TRBV4-1 and TRBJ1-5; the TCRdb D gene call, TRBD1, has no DNA to confirm it. CDR1 and CDR2 from the germline V gene are MGHRA and YSYEKL. The CDR3 length is 16 residues.